The clone carrying this T cell receptor beta chain was counted a few times. The antigen remains undetermined. Using unique molecular identifiers, the investigators prepared the TCRbeta library. TCRdb analysed the PCR reads with MiXCR anew, one entry per CDR3 protein. Of some 260,000 distinct CDR3 sequences in the sample, 20% to 30% were seen once. The data derive from a study of T-cell reconstitution after alpha-beta-depleted transplantation in children. General study results and limits: Among T cells one year after transplant, newly produced cells accounted for most counts and diversity. At day 60, the high TCRbeta diversity found in some patients originated from recipient T cells and thymic progenitors that had survived. Alpha-beta T cells about two months after transplant reportedly derived from several hundred expanded graft clones.

The specimen was PBMCs, mostly from graft donor cells, collected 360 days after TCRalphabeta/CD19-depleted stem cell transplant. The source is a female patient younger than 10 who had a stem cell transplant for congenital amegakaryocytic thrombocytopenia, so the T cells may come from the graft donor.

CDR3 amino acids: CASSLGQTMNTEAFF. The CDR3 DNA reads TGTGCCAGCAGCTTGGGACAGACCATGAACACTGAAGCTTTCTTT. The V and J genes are TRBV7-9 and TRBJ1-1; TRBD1 agrees at 7 bases. CDR3 length: 15 amino acids. From germline, CDR1 is SEHNR and CDR2 FQNEAQ (reference sequence). Losses at the gene ends were 3 bases for V and 0 bases for J; bases not matched to a gene: 4.